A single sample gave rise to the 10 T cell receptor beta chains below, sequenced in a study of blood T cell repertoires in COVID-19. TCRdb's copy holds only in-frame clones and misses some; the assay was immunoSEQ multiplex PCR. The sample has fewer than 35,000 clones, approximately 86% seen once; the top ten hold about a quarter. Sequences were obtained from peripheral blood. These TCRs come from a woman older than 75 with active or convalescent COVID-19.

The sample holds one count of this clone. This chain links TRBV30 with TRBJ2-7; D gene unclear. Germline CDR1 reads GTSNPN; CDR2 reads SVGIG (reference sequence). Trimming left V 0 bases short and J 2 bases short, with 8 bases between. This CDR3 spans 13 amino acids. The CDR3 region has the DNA TGTGCCTGGAGTGTCCACGGAGCCTACGAGCAGTACTTC. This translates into CAWSVHGAYEQYF.

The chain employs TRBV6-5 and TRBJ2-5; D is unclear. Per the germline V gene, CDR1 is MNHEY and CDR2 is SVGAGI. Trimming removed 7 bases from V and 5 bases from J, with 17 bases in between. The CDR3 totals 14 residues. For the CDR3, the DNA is TGTGCCAGCAATTCCCGCCCGCCTGAGGAGACCCAGTACTTC. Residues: CASNSRPPEETQYF.

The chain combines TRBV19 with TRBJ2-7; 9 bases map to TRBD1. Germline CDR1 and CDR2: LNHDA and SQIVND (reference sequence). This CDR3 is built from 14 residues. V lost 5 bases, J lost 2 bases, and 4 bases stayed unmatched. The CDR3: CASSRQGGAYEQYF. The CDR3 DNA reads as TGTGCCAGTAGTCGACAGGGGGGTGCCTACGAGCAGTACTTC. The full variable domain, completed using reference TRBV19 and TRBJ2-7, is DGGITQSPKYLFRKEGQNVTLSCEQNLNHDAMYWYRQDPGQGLRLIYYSQIVNDFQKGDIAEGYSVSREKKESFPLTVTSAQKNPTAFYLCASSRQGGAYEQYFGPGTRLTVT.

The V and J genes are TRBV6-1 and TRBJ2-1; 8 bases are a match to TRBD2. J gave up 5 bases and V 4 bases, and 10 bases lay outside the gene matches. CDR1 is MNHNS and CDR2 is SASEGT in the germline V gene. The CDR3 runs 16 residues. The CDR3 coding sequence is TGTGCCAGCAGTGTTCCCCGGCGGGGGGCCGACAATGAGCAGTTCTTC. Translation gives CASSVPRRGADNEQFF.

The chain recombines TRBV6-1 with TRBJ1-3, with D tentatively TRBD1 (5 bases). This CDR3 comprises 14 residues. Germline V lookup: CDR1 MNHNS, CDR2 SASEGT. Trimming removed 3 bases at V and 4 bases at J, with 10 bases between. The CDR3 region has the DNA TGTGCCAGCAGTGAGCGACAGCCAGGAAACACCATATATTTT. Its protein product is CASSERQPGNTIYF.

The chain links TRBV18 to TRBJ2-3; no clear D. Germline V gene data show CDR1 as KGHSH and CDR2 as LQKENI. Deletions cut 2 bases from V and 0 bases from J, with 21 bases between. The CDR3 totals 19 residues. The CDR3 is CASSPFWAGRTTSTDTQYF. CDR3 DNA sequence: TGTGCCAGCTCACCATTCTGGGCAGGCCGTACCACTAGCACAGATACGCAGTATTTT.

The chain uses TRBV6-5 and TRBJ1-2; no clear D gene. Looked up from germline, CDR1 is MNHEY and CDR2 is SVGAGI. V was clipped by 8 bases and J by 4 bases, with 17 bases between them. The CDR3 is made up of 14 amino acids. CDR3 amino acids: CASDPAGGSYGYTF. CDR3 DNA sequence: TGTGCCAGCGATCCTGCGGGCGGGAGCTATGGCTACACCTTC.

This CDR3 is CASSDRQRNNSPLHF. As DNA, the CDR3 is TGTGCCAGCAGTGACAGACAGAGGAACAATTCACCCCTCCACTTT. The rearrangement joins TRBV6-4 to TRBJ1-6; perhaps TRBD1 as D (5 bases). This CDR3 is 15 amino acids long. Per the germline V gene, CDR1 is MRHNA and CDR2 is SNTAGT. Trimming stripped 2 bases from V and 7 bases from J, with 12 bases between.

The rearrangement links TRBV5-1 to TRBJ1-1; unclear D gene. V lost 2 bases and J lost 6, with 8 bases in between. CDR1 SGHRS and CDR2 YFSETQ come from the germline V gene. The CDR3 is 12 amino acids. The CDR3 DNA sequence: TGCGCCAGCAGCTTCGGGTCTGCTGAAGCTTTCTTT. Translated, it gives CASSFGSAEAFF.

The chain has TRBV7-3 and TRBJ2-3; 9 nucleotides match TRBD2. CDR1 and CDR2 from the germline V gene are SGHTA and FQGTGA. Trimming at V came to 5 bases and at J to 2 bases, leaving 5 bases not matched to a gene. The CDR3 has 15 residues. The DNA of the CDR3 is TGTGCCAGCAGCGAGCGCGGGGGGGCCACAGATACGCAGTATTTT. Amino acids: CASSERGGATDTQYF.